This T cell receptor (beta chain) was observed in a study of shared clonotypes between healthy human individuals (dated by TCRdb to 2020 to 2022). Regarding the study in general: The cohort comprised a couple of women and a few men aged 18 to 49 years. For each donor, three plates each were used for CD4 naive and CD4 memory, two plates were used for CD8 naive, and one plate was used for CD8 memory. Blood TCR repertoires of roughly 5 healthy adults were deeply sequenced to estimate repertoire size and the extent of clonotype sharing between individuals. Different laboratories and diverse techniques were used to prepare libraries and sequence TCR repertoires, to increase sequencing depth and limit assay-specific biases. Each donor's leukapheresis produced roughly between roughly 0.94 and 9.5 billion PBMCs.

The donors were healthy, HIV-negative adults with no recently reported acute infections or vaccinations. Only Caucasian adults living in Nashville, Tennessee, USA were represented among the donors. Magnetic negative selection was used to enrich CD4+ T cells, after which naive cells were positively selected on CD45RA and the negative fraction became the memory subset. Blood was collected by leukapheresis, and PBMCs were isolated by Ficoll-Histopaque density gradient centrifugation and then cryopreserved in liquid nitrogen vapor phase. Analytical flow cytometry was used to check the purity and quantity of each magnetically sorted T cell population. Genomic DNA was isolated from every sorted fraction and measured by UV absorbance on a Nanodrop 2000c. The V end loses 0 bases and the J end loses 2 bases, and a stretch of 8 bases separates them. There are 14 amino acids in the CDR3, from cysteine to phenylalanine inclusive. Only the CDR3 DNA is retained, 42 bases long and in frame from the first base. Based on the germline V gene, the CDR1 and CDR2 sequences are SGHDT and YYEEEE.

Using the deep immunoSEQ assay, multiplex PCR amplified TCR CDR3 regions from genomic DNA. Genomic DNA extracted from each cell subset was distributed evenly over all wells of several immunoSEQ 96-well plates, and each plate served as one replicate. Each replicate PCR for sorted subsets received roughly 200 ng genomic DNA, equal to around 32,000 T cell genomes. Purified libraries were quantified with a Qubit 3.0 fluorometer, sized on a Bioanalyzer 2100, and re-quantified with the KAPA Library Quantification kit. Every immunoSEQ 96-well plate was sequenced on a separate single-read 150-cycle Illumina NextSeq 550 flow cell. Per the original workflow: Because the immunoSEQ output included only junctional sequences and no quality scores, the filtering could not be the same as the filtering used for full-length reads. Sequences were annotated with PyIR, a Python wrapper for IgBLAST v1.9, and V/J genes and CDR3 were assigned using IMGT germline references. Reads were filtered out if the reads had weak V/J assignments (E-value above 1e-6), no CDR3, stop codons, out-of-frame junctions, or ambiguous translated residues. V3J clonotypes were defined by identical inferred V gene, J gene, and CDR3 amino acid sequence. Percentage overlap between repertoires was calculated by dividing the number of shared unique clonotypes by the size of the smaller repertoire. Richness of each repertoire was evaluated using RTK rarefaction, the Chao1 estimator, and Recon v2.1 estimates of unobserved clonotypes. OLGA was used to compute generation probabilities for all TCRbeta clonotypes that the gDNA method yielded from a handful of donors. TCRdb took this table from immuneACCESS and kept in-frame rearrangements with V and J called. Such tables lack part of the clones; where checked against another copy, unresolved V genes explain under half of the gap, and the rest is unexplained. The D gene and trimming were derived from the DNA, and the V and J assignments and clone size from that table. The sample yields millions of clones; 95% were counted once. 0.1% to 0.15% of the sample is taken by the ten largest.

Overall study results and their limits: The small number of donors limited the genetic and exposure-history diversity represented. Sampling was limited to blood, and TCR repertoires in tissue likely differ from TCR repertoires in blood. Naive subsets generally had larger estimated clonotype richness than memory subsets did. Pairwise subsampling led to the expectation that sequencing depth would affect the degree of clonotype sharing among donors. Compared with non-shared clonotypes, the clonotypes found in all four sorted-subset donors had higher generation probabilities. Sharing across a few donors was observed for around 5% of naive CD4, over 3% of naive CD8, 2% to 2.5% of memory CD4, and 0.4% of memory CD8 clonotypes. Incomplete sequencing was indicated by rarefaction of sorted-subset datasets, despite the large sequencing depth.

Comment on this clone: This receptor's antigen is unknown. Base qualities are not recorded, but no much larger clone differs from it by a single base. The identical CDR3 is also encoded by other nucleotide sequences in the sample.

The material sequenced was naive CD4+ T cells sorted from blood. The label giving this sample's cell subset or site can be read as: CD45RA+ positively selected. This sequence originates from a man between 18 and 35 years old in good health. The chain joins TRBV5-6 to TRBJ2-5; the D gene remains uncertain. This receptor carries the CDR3 CASSLGLPQETQYF. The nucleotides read TGTGCCAGCAGCTTGGGACTTCCACAAGAGACCCAGTACTTC.